A single sample is the source of the 23 T cell receptor beta chains below, sequenced in a study of blood T cell repertoires in COVID-19. The data were produced by immunoSEQ multiplex PCR, yet TCRdb's version contains in-frame clones alone and is incomplete. This sample yields some 190,000 clones, of which over 75% are seen a single time; approximately 5.6% belongs to the top ten. Sequenced input: peripheral blood. The source of these receptors is a woman in her 40s who had recovered from COVID-19.

J is TRBJ1-2 and V is TRBV6-2 or TRBV6-3; TRBD1 matches at 7 bases. The germline V gene encodes CDR1 MNHEY and CDR2 SVGEGT. The CDR3 covers 13 residues. V trimming: 5 bases; J trimming: 5 bases; junction bases outside the gene matches: 5. In nucleotides, the CDR3 is TGTGCCAGCAGTCAACGGGACAGTTATGGCTACACCTTC. It yields the protein CASSQRDSYGYTF.

The chain uses TRBV7-2 and TRBJ2-1, with 10 bases that match TRBD2. Looked up from germline, CDR1 is SGHTA and CDR2 is FQGNSA. The CDR3 is 14 amino acids. V lost 8 bases, J lost 5 bases, and 6 bases stayed unmatched. The CDR3, as DNA: TGTGCCAGCGGACTAGCGGAAAACAACAATGAGCAGTTCTTC. It encodes CASGLAENNNEQFF.

This clone was observed a single time. The CDR3, as DNA: TGTGCCAGCTCACCCTCCAGGGAATTCTCTGGAAACACCATATATTTT. Translating gives CASSPSREFSGNTIYF. V is TRBV18 and J is TRBJ1-3; D perhaps matches TRBD1 (5 bases). V was cut by 3 bases and J by 0 bases, with 12 bases left in between. Germline CDR1 is KGHSH and CDR2 is LQKENI. The CDR3 totals 16 residues.

This rearrangement joins TRBV3-1 (or the pseudogene TRBV3-2) to TRBJ2-5; perhaps TRBD2 as D (5 bases). Looked up from germline, CDR1 is LGHDT and CDR2 is YNNKEL (reference sequence). The ends were cut back, 4 bases at V and 7 bases at J, with 22 bases in the middle. There are 16 residues in the CDR3. CDR3 residues: CASSLGAGASEATQYF. The CDR3 bases are TGTGCCAGCAGCCTAGGTGCGGGCGCATCTGAGGCGACCCAGTACTTC.

The chain is built from TRBV3-1 (or the pseudogene TRBV3-2) and TRBJ2-2; 8 bases are shared with TRBD2. This CDR3 contains 15 residues. V was pared by 6 bases and J by 5 bases, with 8 bases of the junction left unmatched. The germline CDR1 and CDR2 sequences are LGHDT and YNNKEL (reference sequence). The CDR3 protein is CASSSRAGVTGELFF. The CDR3 DNA is TGTGCCAGCAGTTCAAGAGCGGGAGTTACCGGGGAGCTGTTTTTT.

The chain combines TRBV7-2 with TRBJ2-2; the match to TRBD2 covers 8 bases. The CDR3 has 17 residues. The junction had 11 bases not matched to a gene; V was cut back by 4 bases and J by 4 bases. From germline, CDR1 is SGHTA and CDR2 FQGNSA. DNA of the CDR3: TGTGCCAGCAGCTCGACCTACGGGGGGGCGGGCACCGGGGAGCTGTTTTTT. It translates to CASSSTYGGAGTGELFF.

The V call is TRBV19, the J call TRBJ1-1, with D tentatively TRBD1 (5 bases). This CDR3 contains 14 residues. V lost 4 bases and J 1 base, leaving 10 bases between the germline ends. In germline, CDR1 is LNHDA, CDR2 SQIVND (reference sequence). CDR3 sequence reads: CASSTGQGNTEAFF. The DNA of the CDR3 is TGTGCCAGTAGTACCGGTCAGGGGAACACTGAAGCTTTCTTT.

In this sample, this clone turned up a few times. This chain joins TRBV7-9 and TRBJ1-5; D gene ambiguous. Germline V CDR1 and CDR2: SEHNR, FQNEAQ (reference sequence). The CDR3 is 15 amino acids. V lost 1 base to trimming and J lost 4 bases, with 11 bases between them. The CDR3 reads CASSLDGLKNQPQHF. In nucleotides, the CDR3 is TGTGCCAGCAGCTTAGATGGACTGAAGAATCAGCCCCAGCATTTT.

This chain uses TRBV19 with TRBJ1-3; D is perhaps TRBD1 (5 bases). CDR1 is LNHDA and CDR2 is SQIVND in the germline V gene (reference sequence). V was shortened by 5 bases and J by 4 bases, with 24 bases between the two germline ends. CDR3 length equals 18 residues. The CDR3 nucleotides are TGTGCCAGTAGTCACTGGTCGGGACTTTCTCAAAAAGGAAACACCATATATTTT. It encodes CASSHWSGLSQKGNTIYF.

The rearrangement links TRBV9 to TRBJ2-2; D is unresolved. CDR1 is SGDLS, CDR2 YYNGEE, per germline. The CDR3 is made up of 17 amino acids. The V gene lost 0 bases and the J gene lost 0 bases, with 12 bases spanning the gap. The CDR3 DNA is TGTGCCAGCAGCGTAGGGCGGCTGCCCCCGAACACCGGGGAGCTGTTTTTT. Amino acids: CASSVGRLPPNTGELFF.

CDR3 DNA sequence: TGTGCCAGCAGCTCCGGGACAGGTCTGCGGAGCACCTTC. As protein: CASSSGTGLRSTF. V usage is TRBV5-6 and J usage is TRBJ1-2; 8 positions agree with TRBD1. V was clipped by 3 bases and J by 13 bases; unmatched bases: 11. In germline, CDR1 is SGHDT, CDR2 YYEEEE. The CDR3 has 13 amino acids.

In its sample, this clone was seen once. V usage is TRBV20-1 and J usage is TRBJ2-1; D is unclear. Germline assignment: CDR1 DFQATT and CDR2 SNEGSKA (reference sequence). The CDR3 is made up of 14 amino acids. Between the trimmed V and J ends, which lost 3 bases and 4 bases, there was a span of 13 bases. The CDR3 DNA sequence: TGCAGTGCTAGTAGGCAGAGCGCTTACAATGAGCAGTTCTTC. It specifies CSASRQSAYNEQFF.

V gene TRBV7-2 combines with J gene TRBJ2-1; 7 nucleotides agree with TRBD2. The V gene end was trimmed by 5 bases and the J gene end by 5 bases; junction bases not matched to a gene: 9. Germline loops: CDR1 SGHTA, CDR2 FQGNSA. The CDR3 totals 15 residues. The chain's CDR3 is CASSPSWGGHNEQFF. The DNA of the CDR3 is TGTGCCAGCAGCCCATCATGGGGAGGGCACAATGAGCAGTTCTTC.

This chain joins TRBV10-3 and TRBJ1-2, with TRBD1 as a possible D gene (6 bases). This CDR3 is built from 13 residues. V lost 4 bases and J 3 bases, leaving 9 bases between the germline ends. Germline values: CDR1 ENHRY, CDR2 SYGVKD. CDR3 residues: CAISVRTDYGYTF. The DNA for the CDR3 is TGTGCCATCAGTGTTCGGACAGACTATGGCTACACCTTC.

V usage is TRBV6-5 and J usage is TRBJ1-1, with TRBD1 matching over 8 bases. CDR3 length: 15 residues. Germline loops: CDR1 MNHEY, CDR2 SVGAGI. V lost 5 bases, J lost 2 bases, and 7 bases stayed unmatched. Here the CDR3 reads CASSRPGQGNTEAFF. The CDR3 DNA reads as TGTGCCAGCAGTAGACCTGGACAGGGAAACACTGAAGCTTTCTTT.

V usage is TRBV9 and J usage is TRBJ2-7, with 8 bases matching TRBD2. V trimming: 3 bases; J trimming: 0 bases; junction bases outside the gene matches: 5. Germline loops: CDR1 SGDLS, CDR2 YYNGEE. This CDR3 spans 15 amino acids. In DNA, the CDR3 is TGTGCCAGCAGCGGTAGCGGGGTTAGCTCCTACGAGCAGTACTTC. Translation gives CASSGSGVSSYEQYF.

This rearrangement joins TRBV25-1 to TRBJ1-6; no clear D. V was shortened by 4 bases and J by 5 bases, with 6 bases between the two germline ends. This CDR3 region has 13 residues. Germline V lookup: CDR1 MGHDK, CDR2 SYGVNS. DNA of the CDR3: TGTGCCAGCAGTGCCGGGGATAATTCACCCCTCCACTTT. It specifies CASSAGDNSPLHF.

The chain couples TRBV6-1 to TRBJ2-1; unclear D gene. The CDR3 sequence is 14 residues long. V lost 2 bases and J 3 bases, leaving 8 bases between the germline ends. The germline V gene encodes CDR1 MNHNS and CDR2 SASEGT. CDR3: CASSERLGYNEQFF. CDR3 coding DNA: TGTGCCAGCAGTGAACGGCTAGGCTACAATGAGCAGTTCTTC.

The chain carries TRBV7-3 and TRBJ1-2; TRBD1 matches 10 bases. Germline V CDR1 and CDR2: SGHTA, FQGTGA. The V segment lost 5 bases and the J segment 6 bases; nucleotides outside the gene matches: 6. The CDR3 runs 14 residues. CDR3 protein: CASSVTGGFDGYTF. The DNA of the CDR3 is TGTGCCAGCAGCGTGACAGGGGGCTTCGATGGCTACACCTTC. Full variable domain (outside the CDR3, taken from reference TRBV7-3 and TRBJ1-2): GAGVSQTPSNKVTEKGKYVELRCDPISGHTALYWYRQSLGQGPEFLIYFQGTGAADDSGLPNDRFFAVRPEGSVSTLKIQRTERGDSAVYLCASSVTGGFDGYTFGSGTRLTVV.

The chain joins TRBV24-1 to TRBJ1-2; TRBD1 is a possible D gene (5 bases). CDR1 is KGHDR and CDR2 is SFDVKD in the germline V gene. The CDR3 length is 15 residues. Trimming took 2 bases from V and 6 from J, leaving 15 bases between them. The chain's CDR3 is CATSDWTSPGDGYTF. The CDR3 coding sequence is TGTGCCACCAGTGATTGGACATCACCGGGGGATGGCTACACCTTC.

J is TRBJ2-3 and V is TRBV7-2; D remains unclear. The CDR3 has 15 residues. Germline CDR1 is SGHTA and CDR2 is FQGNSA. V was trimmed by 1 base and J by 5 bases, leaving 13 bases between them. The CDR3: CASSLVLRGGDTQYF. DNA for the CDR3: TGTGCCAGCAGCTTAGTATTACGCGGTGGAGATACGCAGTATTTT.

This chain connects TRBV5-6 to TRBJ2-1; TRBD1 aligns across 8 bases. The CDR3 spans 14 residues. CDR1 and CDR2 (germline): SGHDT, YYEEEE. After removal of 2 bases from V and 8 bases from J, the junction contained 6 bases not matched to a gene. CDR3 DNA sequence: TGTGCCAGCAGCTTAAGACAGGGGTCCCATGAGCAGTTCTTC. Its protein product is CASSLRQGSHEQFF.

CDR3 nucleotides: TGTGCCATCCGAGGGATCTCGCACACTGAAGCTTTCTTT. Translated: CAIRGISHTEAFF. This chain joins TRBV10-3 and TRBJ1-1; D is undetermined. Germline V gene lookup returns CDR1 ENHRY and CDR2 SYGVKD. V was pared by 8 bases and J by 3 bases, with 13 bases between. This CDR3 contains 13 residues.